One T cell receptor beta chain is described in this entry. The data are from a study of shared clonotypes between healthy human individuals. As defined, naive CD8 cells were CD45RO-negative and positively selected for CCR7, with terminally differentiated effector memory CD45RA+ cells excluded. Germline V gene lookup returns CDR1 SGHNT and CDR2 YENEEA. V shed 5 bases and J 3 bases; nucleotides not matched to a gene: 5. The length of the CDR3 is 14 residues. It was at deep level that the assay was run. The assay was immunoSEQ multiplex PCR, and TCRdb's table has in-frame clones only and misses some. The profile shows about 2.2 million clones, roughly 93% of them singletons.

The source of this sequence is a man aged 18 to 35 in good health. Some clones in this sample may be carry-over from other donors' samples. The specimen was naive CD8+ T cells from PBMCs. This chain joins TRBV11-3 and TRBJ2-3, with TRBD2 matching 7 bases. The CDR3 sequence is CASSPERETDTQYF. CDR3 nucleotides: TGTGCCAGCAGCCCGGAGCGGGAAACAGATACGCAGTATTTT.